This T cell receptor beta chain was identified during a study of cytomegalovirus exposure and HLA in healthy donors. Background on the study: Both the 120 or so validation repertoires and the approximately 700 first-cohort repertoires used the same platform, as reported by a later analysis.

V shed 0 bases and J shed 6 bases, with 12 bases lying between them. The CDR3 has 14 amino acids. Germline lookup yields CDR1 SGDLS and CDR2 YYNGEE. Using immunoSEQ multiplex PCR, the repertoire was profiled, and TCRdb retains in-frame clones only, with some absent. The profile shows about 120,000 clones, about 90% of them singletons. The receptor comes from a woman between 18 and 29 years old in good health and CMV-seronegative. The chain employs TRBV9 and TRBJ1-1; TRBD1 might be the D (5 bases). Sequencing used PBMCs. This chain's CDR3 is CASSVAIGGAEAFF. As DNA, the CDR3 is TGTGCCAGCAGCGTAGCTATCGGAGGGGCTGAAGCTTTCTTT.